The sequence of this T cell receptor (beta chain) was determined in a study of human T cells and chemical hapten exposure (dated by TCRdb to 2020 to 2023). About the investigation overall: For sensitization, 2% DPC in acetone was applied to a roughly 2 cm by roughly 2 cm area of upper inner arm skin. Throughout the study period of roughly 24 weeks, patients also received therapeutic DPC doses to the scalp every week. Patch testing was performed on the upper back with Finn chambers containing 0.01% DPC, and the patch tests were scored after 6 days according to International Contact Dermatitis Research Group standards. Most of the patients in the cohort were female, and the cohort covered alopecia areata with under or over 50% scalp involvement, alopecia totalis and alopecia universalis. Libraries were pooled for sequencing, and per-sample TCR yields varied mainly because of small differences in library volumes within the pool. In alopecia patients, the study followed how the peripheral blood TCR repertoire changed in vivo over primary and secondary sensitization to diphenylcyclopropenone (DPC), a hapten. Patient blood was sampled pre-sensitization (week 0) and at 2, 6 and about 24 weeks after DPC sensitization. Roughly 30 alopecia patients gave blood for TCR sequencing at one to four time points (pre-sensitization, 2, 6 and 24 weeks). The paper's findings and limits, for the study overall: Patch test score correlated positively with the number of PT1 expanded TCRs, reaching significance at thresholds 8, 16 and 32 but not at 4. DPC sensitization did not change the number of TCRs with a frequency above 1 in 1000, and there was no evidence of changes in global repertoire structure. After repeated subsampling, the strength of the expansion versus patch-test correlation and the threshold at which it became significant changed. Significantly more large CDR3 similarity clusters were formed by expanded TCRs than by pre-sensitization or healthy control sets, consistent with antigen-driven responses. Because every patient had alopecia, a presumed autoimmune disease, the patients' immune response might differ from that of healthy individuals.

Preparation of the library involved RACE. Instrument used: NextSeq 500. During library preparation, unique molecular identifiers were attached to individual cDNA molecules so that TCRs could be counted in a quantitative, reproducible way. For every blood RNA sample, sequencing covered both the TCR alpha and TCR beta chains. The study's processing was this. A median of about 89,000 TCRs per sample was observed, with a range of roughly 23,224 to 750,000. The Decombinator software suite was used to annotate the V, J and CDR3 of the TCR reads. To make PS versus PT1 abundance plots, every sample was subsampled to the same number of TCRs (28,000). TCRs were defined as expanded if absent before sensitization and observed at least eight times at the 2-week time point. TCRdb reprocessing: public reads trimmed at Q25 with fastp, clones called with MiXCR, in-frame beta chains kept. All rows with the same CDR3 protein become a single entry with the most common DNA and genes. The V and J calls shown here were made by TCRdb, not taken from the authors' results. The sample table shows 110,000 or so distinct CDR3 sequences, and less than 35% are seen once. The ten top clones hold 2.5% to 3.5% of the sample.

From the germline V gene, CDR1 is MRHNA and CDR2 is SNTAGT. The germline ends are 12 bases apart after V is trimmed by 8 bases and J by 5 bases. The CDR3 covers 12 residues, taking in both the cysteine and the phenylalanine. Kept here is only the CDR3 DNA, which spans 36 bases and is read in frame from base 1. The intended sense of this specimen's time point label: patch test 3, about 24 weeks after DPC sensitization. This specimen's treatment or condition label, interpreted: therapeutic diphenylcyclopropenone sensitization with weekly scalp DPC. Blood at each patch-test visit was drawn before the patch test was applied. Eligible patients were aged 18 to 70, diagnosed with alopecia, deemed suitable for DPC therapy, and excluded if pregnant. Total RNA was extracted from unfractionated whole blood collected in Tempus Blood RNA tubes. This clonotype turned up a few times. Its antigen specificity is not known. There are no base qualities to consult, and no much larger clone falls within one base.

This sequence was found in a man aged 35 to 55 with alopecia areata. Some clones in this sample may be carry-over from other donors' samples. Sequencing used whole blood, obtained in connection with sensitization to the hapten diphenylcyclopropenone (DPC). The rearrangement joined TRBV6-4 to TRBJ2-5; no D gene can be assigned with confidence. The DNA reads TGTGCCAGCGAAAGGGTACGGGAGACCCAGTACTTC. Its translation is CASERVRETQYF.